This TCR beta chain was recorded in a study of graft-versus-host responses after intestinal transplantation (dated by TCRdb to 2020 to 2022). Context from the whole study: The transplants that recipients got were multivisceral, liver-intestinal, or isolated intestinal. Every recipient was given anti-thymocyte globulin induction, followed by roughly 3 years of maintenance tacrolimus and steroids. After intestinal transplantation, graft-versus-host and host-versus-graft alloreactive T cell clones in the graft, circulation and bone marrow were tracked using bulk TCR-beta CDR3 sequencing. To identify alloreactive clones, pre-transplant mixed lymphocyte reaction products were sequenced and then compared with unstimulated pre-transplant donor and recipient T cells. A cohort of 24 intestinal transplant recipients, including one retransplant, was enrolled, and a few patients lacking pretransplant specimens were excluded. A peak of at least 4% donor T cells among recipient peripheral blood mononuclear cells was the definition used for donor T cell macrochimerism. Rather than going through the commercial service, samples from a few later patients were sequenced in-house on an Illumina MiSeq and processed with MiXCR. Overall results and qualifications from the work: Conclusions were limited by the relatively low number and heterogeneity of intestinal transplant patients. In patients with donor T cell macrochimerism, the allografts had high GvH to HvG T cell clonal ratios. GvH clones turned up in recipient bone marrow, with some appearing earlier in ileal mucosa or blood, a pattern consistent with an intestinal mucosal origin. Early after transplant, peak levels of circulating GvH clones were found to be associated with declines in HvG clones.

The CDR3 goes from the cysteine to the phenylalanine over 15 residues. Of the read, only the CDR3 DNA is kept; its 45 bases are in frame from base 1. After removal of 5 bases from V and 4 bases from J, the junction retains 8 bases not matched to a gene. The germline V gene (reference sequence) gives CDR1 as SEHNR and CDR2 as FQNEAQ. The library relied on the immunoSEQ multiplex PCR assay. In most patients, genomic DNA was isolated using the Qiagen DNeasy Blood and Tissue Kit and sent frozen to Adaptive Biotechnologies for TCR sequencing. Adaptive Biotechnologies carried out high-throughput TCR-beta CDR3 sequencing of genomic DNA for most patients. In the source study's methods: Adaptive's ImmunoSEQ software supplied the TCR sequencing data for 15 to 20 patients, while MiXCR and VDJtools were used to process a few other patients. CD4 versus CD8 sorting errors were corrected by removing sequences found in both subsets at a frequency ratio below 5:1. CDR3 nucleotide sequences shared between donor and recipient were removed because the origin of such sequences could not be assigned. To be classed as alloreactive, a clone needed at least 2-fold expansion over unstimulated cells and a minimum CFSE-low frequency of 0.002% (template counts) or 0.001% (read counts). A clone was considered mappable if detected in the sequenced pre-transplant spleen, lymph node, or MLR CFSE-low populations of the donor or recipient. The cumulative frequency of alloreactive clones was calculated as a percentage of all sequences, weighted by copy number. The table comes from immuneACCESS by way of TCRdb, which keeps in-frame sequences with V and J called. Part of the clones is missing from these tables; in studies checked, under half for an unresolved V gene and the rest for unknown reasons. Clonal size and the V and J genes are those of that table, whereas D and trimming came from the DNA. The sample contains around 100,000 clones, approximately 94% of them found a single time. 0.95% to 1.5% of the sample lies in the top ten.

Notes on this clone: No antigen is known for it. No per-base quality is available; no much larger clone lies one base away.

The intended sense of this specimen's time point label: cells obtained before transplantation from donor or recipient. CD3+CD4+ and CD3+CD8+ populations were FACS-sorted from unstimulated pre-transplant donor and recipient cells taken from spleen or lymph nodes. The source material was unstimulated CD8+ T cells sorted from spleen or lymph node cells, sampled before intestinal transplant. The TCR originated in a human donor who received an intestinal transplant. The chain is encoded by TRBV7-9 joined to TRBJ2-7; 10 middle bases align to TRBD1. The CDR3 protein is CASSPYGQGVYEQYF. The nucleotide sequence is TGTGCCAGCAGCCCCTACGGACAGGGGGTGTACGAGCAGTACTTC.